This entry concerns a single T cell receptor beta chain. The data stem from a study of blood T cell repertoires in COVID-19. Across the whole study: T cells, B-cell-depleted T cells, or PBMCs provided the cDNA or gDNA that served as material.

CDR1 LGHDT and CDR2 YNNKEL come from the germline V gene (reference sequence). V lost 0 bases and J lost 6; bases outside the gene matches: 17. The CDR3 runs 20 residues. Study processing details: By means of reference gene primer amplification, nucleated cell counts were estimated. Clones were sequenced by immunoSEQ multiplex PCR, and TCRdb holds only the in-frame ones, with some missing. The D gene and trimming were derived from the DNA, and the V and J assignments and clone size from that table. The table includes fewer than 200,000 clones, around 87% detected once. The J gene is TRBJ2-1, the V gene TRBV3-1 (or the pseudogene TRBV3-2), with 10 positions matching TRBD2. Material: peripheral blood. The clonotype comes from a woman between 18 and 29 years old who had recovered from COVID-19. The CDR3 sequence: CASSQEAPEASGSSGNEQFF. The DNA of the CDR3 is TGTGCCAGCAGCCAAGAAGCCCCCGAGGCTAGCGGGAGTTCGGGCAATGAGCAGTTCTTC.